The sample holds one count of the clone carrying this T cell receptor beta chain. This record comes from a study of OX40 agonist ivuxolimab in advanced cancers. Blood samples were obtained at baseline, cycle 4 day 1, and cycle 7 day 1. Here immunoSEQ multiplex PCR was the method, and the copy in TCRdb shows in-frame clones only, minus some. Of roughly 64,000 clones in the sample, roughly 80% were seen once. Trimming stripped 3 bases from V and 1 base from J, with 8 bases between. Germline loops: CDR1 SGHDT, CDR2 YYEEEE. The CDR3 has 15 residues. The sequence came from an adult with an advanced solid tumor such as melanoma, head and neck, liver or kidney cancer. This chain connects TRBV5-6 to TRBJ2-6, with D possibly matching TRBD2 (5 bases). This sample comprised CD4+ or CD8+ T cells sorted from blood, obtained in a trial of the OX40 agonist ivuxolimab. CDR3 nucleotides: TGTGCCAGCAGCTACCGGGGATCTGGGGCCAACGTCCTGACTTTC. It encodes CASSYRGSGANVLTF.